A single sample gave rise to the 5 T cell receptor beta chains below, sequenced in a study of OX40 agonist ivuxolimab in advanced cancers. The table came from immunoSEQ multiplex PCR; TCRdb's copy has only in-frame clones and leaves some out. The table records about 43,000 clones, roughly 86% of them present only once. The sample was CD4+ or CD8+ T cells sorted from blood, taken in a trial of the OX40 agonist ivuxolimab. Source of these receptors: an adult with an advanced solid tumor such as melanoma, head and neck, liver or kidney cancer.

The V call is TRBV7-9, the J call TRBJ2-3, with TRBD2 matching over 15 bases. V was clipped by 8 bases and J by 3 bases; unmatched bases: 6. Per germline, CDR1 SEHNR and CDR2 FQNEAQ (reference sequence). This CDR3 is 16 amino acids long. For the CDR3, the DNA is TGTGCCAGCTCGGGACTAGCGGGAGGACTGACAGATACGCAGTATTTT. Amino acids: CASSGLAGGLTDTQYF.

The chain combines TRBV10-1 with TRBJ2-5, with a possible D match to TRBD2 (6 bases). CDR3 length: 13 amino acids. V was clipped by 3 bases and J by 4 bases, with 9 bases between them. CDR1 is WNHNN, CDR2 SYGVQD, per germline (reference sequence). The CDR3 reads CASSEGGSETQYF. Here the CDR3 DNA reads TGCGCCAGCAGTGAAGGAGGGTCAGAGACCCAGTACTTC.

Comment on this clone: A read error may produce the germline difference seen at one junction end. The same CDR3 can be traced to other DNA sequences in this sample. The chain has TRBV15 and TRBJ2-3; 8 bases are shared with TRBD2. CDR1 is LNHNV, CDR2 YYDKDF, per germline (reference sequence). The CDR3 runs to 15 residues. The CDR3 nucleotides read TGCGCCACCAGCAGACCGACTAGCGCGGTAGATACGCAGTATTTT. It translates to CATSRPTSAVDTQYF.

This clone was counted between two and nine times. The chain recombines TRBV7-9 with TRBJ2-7; no clear D. Germline loops: CDR1 SEHNR, CDR2 FQNEAQ (reference sequence). The V end lost 5 bases, the J end lost 7 bases, and 9 bases lay between the germline ends. The CDR3 loop spans 11 amino acids. The CDR3 region is CASSPSREQYF. CDR3 bases: TGTGCCAGCAGCCCCTCTAGAGAGCAGTACTTC.

The gene calls are TRBV2 and TRBJ2-1; TRBD2 aligns across 8 bases. Germline V gene data show CDR1 as SNHLY and CDR2 as FYNNEI. The CDR3 runs to 14 residues. V shed 3 bases, J shed 7 bases, and the junction held 5 bases outside the gene matches. The CDR3 loop is CASSDRGGQNEQFF. CDR3 DNA: TGTGCCAGCAGTGATCGGGGGGGGCAAAATGAGCAGTTCTTC.